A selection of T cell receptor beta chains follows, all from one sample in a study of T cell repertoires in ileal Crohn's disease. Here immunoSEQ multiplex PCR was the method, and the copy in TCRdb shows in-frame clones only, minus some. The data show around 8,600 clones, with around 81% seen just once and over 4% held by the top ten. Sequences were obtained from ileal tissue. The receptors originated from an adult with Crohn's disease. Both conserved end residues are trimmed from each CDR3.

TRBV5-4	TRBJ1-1	ASNPGQGRSEAF
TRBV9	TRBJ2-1	ASSGTPGGSDNEQF
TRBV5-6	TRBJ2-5	ASSWDTRETQY
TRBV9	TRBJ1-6	ASSVGTGGRSPLH
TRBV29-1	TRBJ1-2	SVEGGQAGYGYT
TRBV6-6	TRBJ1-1	ASSVTGYTEAF
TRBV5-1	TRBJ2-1	ASSLGGTSGGHNEQF
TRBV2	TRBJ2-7	ASRGTSGGYEQY
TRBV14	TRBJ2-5	ASSRGETQY
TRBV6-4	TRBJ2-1	ASSELAGYNEQF
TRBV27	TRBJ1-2	ASSLGDRDYGYT
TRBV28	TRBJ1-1	ASRTDRGQGSMNTEAF
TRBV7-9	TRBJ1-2	ASSPTGVIYGYT
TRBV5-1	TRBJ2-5	ASSLPGRGETQY
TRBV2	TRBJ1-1	ASRPGTGRAF
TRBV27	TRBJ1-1	ASSWEGSGNTEAF
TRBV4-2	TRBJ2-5	ASSQDRAGQETQY